This T cell receptor beta chain was profiled in a study of T cells in Graves' hyperthyroidism and ophthalmopathy (dated by TCRdb to between 2017 and 2020). General notes on the study: Peripheral blood samples were taken at initial diagnosis, before any treatment was given. To identify distinguishing TCR V-J signatures, a discovery cohort of about 100 patients was used, comprising 43 with Graves' ophthalmopathy and roughly 60 with stable Graves' hyperthyroidism. Whether ophthalmopathy could be predicted prospectively was tested in an independent validation cohort made up of about 20 hyperthyroidism patients plus 17 patients who later progressed to ophthalmopathy. The 75 to 100 discovery patients were divided at random into training and test sets in a 7:3 ratio. Thyroid tissue and blood T-cell repertoires from six Graves' hyperthyroidism patients were also compared in the study. After blood sampling, hyperthyroidism patients were treated with methimazole at a starting dose of 30 mg daily, and ophthalmopathy patients were treated with high-dose intravenous methylprednisolone. TCR Vbeta CDR3 sequencing of roughly 140 peripheral blood samples (fewer than 45 ophthalmopathy, roughly 74 hyperthyroidism and roughly 17 progressor patients) is reported in the paper. Results and caveats for the whole study, not just this receptor: During validation, the model predicted progression to ophthalmopathy a median of approximately 6 months ahead of onset, with more than 55% sensitivity and less than 85% specificity. A 13 V-J signature model separated ophthalmopathy from stable hyperthyroidism, with around 91% sensitivity and roughly 81% specificity in cross-validation and 80%/75% in testing. Sample size was not statistically predetermined, and investigators were not blinded to group allocation. Most expanded thyroid clonotypes (frequency above 0.001) were also found in blood, which suggests that blood repertoires may mirror thyroid immune responses.

A patient counted as having stable Graves' hyperthyroidism if no progression to ophthalmopathy occurred over 18 months of follow-up. Hyperthyroidism patients were newly diagnosed, with disease duration under 2 months, and aged 18 to 65 years. Patients with uncontrolled infections, other autoimmune diseases, pregnancy or lactation were excluded. Clinical symptoms, serum thyroxine and TRAb, thyroid ultrasound, and orbital computed tomography formed the basis for the diagnoses. PBMCs were separated from 7.5 to 10 ml of fresh peripheral blood using Ficoll-Paque density gradient centrifugation. Total RNA was extracted using Trizol reagent, and RNA quality was assessed on an Agilent 2100 Bioanalyzer. Ten or more counts support this clonotype. Its specific antigen is unknown. No much larger clone exists at a distance of one base, and base qualities are not known. The CDR3 goes from the cysteine to the phenylalanine over 13 residues. The read is trimmed to its CDR3 DNA, 39 bases read in frame from base 1. Trimming accounts for 6 bases at V and 7 bases at J, while the number of junction bases matched to no gene is 5. CDR1 and CDR2, looked up from the germline V gene (reference sequence), are DFQATT and SNEGSKA.

TCR beta CDR3 regions were amplified from RNA transcripts. For the first round of RT-PCR on the TCR CDR3, the HTBI primer set was used together with the Qiagen OneStep RT-PCR kit. A second multiplex PCR round built the libraries, followed by size selection and purification. The libraries were sequenced on an Illumina HiSeq2000 using paired-end 100 bp reads. Processing in the source paper ran as follows. SOAPnuke was used to process the raw data, with reads discarded if the reads contained adapters or uncalled bases, had a mean Phred below 15, or lacked an exact constant-primer or identifier match. COPE v1.2.5 was used to merge the high-quality paired reads, and each unique nucleotide sequence was defined as a clonotype. MiTCR v1.1 was used to align the clonotypes against IMGT TRBV, TRBD and TRBJ reference segments. Analysis was restricted to V-J combinations with a frequency above 0.0001, which covered about 99% of repertoires. A TCS score was defined as the ratio of F50 (clonal expansion) to E x V (chaos), with BLOSUM62-based TCRdist applied between CDR3 peptides within each V-J. Welch's t-statistics and random forest reduced fewer than 550 V-J features to about 12, which were used in a naive Bayes classifier (R e1071). Thyroid-blood repertoire similarity was quantified with the Morisita-Horn index. TCRdb's own reprocessing of the public reads used fastp at Q25 and MiXCR and kept productive beta chains. Under each unique CDR3 protein, matching rows form one entry showing the most common genes and DNA. These V and J calls derive from TCRdb rather than the authors' analysis. Present in this sample are 700,000 to 850,000 distinct CDR3 sequences, about 35% of which were seen just once. About a third of the sample goes to the ten largest clones.

The sequence links TRBV20-1 to TRBJ1-4, with 10 junctional bases fitting TRBD1. The specimen sequenced was blood. The receptor was isolated from a woman aged 40-49 years with Graves' hyperthyroidism. The DNA is TGCAGTGCAACCCGGGACAGGGGTGAAAAACTGTTTTTT. This translates into CSATRDRGEKLFF.